The 21 T cell receptor beta chains in this list originate from one sample, sequenced in a study of Ad26.COV2.S vaccination and SARS-CoV-2 variants. Profiling relied on immunoSEQ multiplex PCR, and the TCRdb table lists in-frame clones only, not all of them. The repertoire holds a few hundred thousand clones, with over 75% as singletons. The treatment denotes: 19 received Ad26.COV2.S at low or high dose, single or two shots; a few received placebo; per-sample allocation not given. Collection of the samples took place on day 63 after the first injection of vaccine or placebo. This sample comprised peripheral blood, obtained in a trial of Ad26.COV2.S vaccine versus placebo. The receptors stem from a person aged 18-60 years who received the Ad26.COV2.S COVID-19 vaccine or a placebo.

V is TRBV5-1 and J is TRBJ2-1; 13 bases map to TRBD2. The CDR3 contains 15 residues. J was trimmed by 7 bases and V by 4 bases; bases with no gene match: 5. In germline, CDR1 is SGHRS, CDR2 YFSETQ. In DNA form, the CDR3 reads TGCGCCAGCAGCCAACTAGCGGGAGGGATAAATGAGCAGTTCTTC. This sequence encodes CASSQLAGGINEQFF. Using reference TRBV5-1 and TRBJ2-1 for the parts outside the CDR3, the full variable domain is KAGVTQTPRYLIKTRGQQVTLSCSPISGHRSVSWYQQTPGQGLQFLFEYFSETQRNKGNFPGRFSGRQFSNSRSEMNVSTLELGDSALYLCASSQLAGGINEQFFGPGTRLTVL.

The chain employs TRBV12-5 and TRBJ2-5; D may be TRBD1 (6 bases). The germline V and J ends were trimmed by 1 base and 2 bases, with 14 bases remaining between them. CDR3 length: 16 residues. The germline V gene has CDR1 LGHNT and CDR2 FRNRAP. The CDR3 DNA reads as TGTGCTAGTGGTTTGGGACTAATGACAGGACAAGAGACCCAGTACTTC. It codes for CASGLGLMTGQETQYF.

The gene calls are TRBV12-3 or TRBV12-4 and TRBJ2-1, with TRBD2 as a possible D gene (6 bases). The CDR3 runs to 13 residues. V lost 3 bases, J lost 9 bases, and 12 bases lay in between. The CDR3 DNA reads TGTGCCAGCAGTTTTGTGGGGGGAAGTGAGCAGTTCTTC. Translating it yields CASSFVGGSEQFF.

This clone has more than one count but fewer than ten. The rearrangement joins TRBV19 to TRBJ1-1, with D possibly matching TRBD1 (5 bases). The CDR3 covers 17 residues. Germline lookup yields CDR1 LNHDA and CDR2 SQIVND (reference sequence). Deletions cut 3 bases from V and 0 bases from J, with 17 bases between. CDR3 sequence (DNA): TGTGCCAGTAGTATGGGTGGATCGGGACCAATGAACACTGAAGCTTTCTTT. Amino acid sequence: CASSMGGSGPMNTEAFF.

This clone occurred once. The gene calls are TRBV7-2 and TRBJ2-3, with 7 bases identical to TRBD2. Germline trimming cut 4 bases from V and 0 bases from J; bases unmatched to any gene: 4. The CDR3 is 15 amino acids. The germline gives CDR1 SGHTA, CDR2 FQGNSA. CDR3 nucleotides: TGTGCCAGCAGCTCGATTAGCGGGAGCACAGATACGCAGTATTTT. Its translation: CASSSISGSTDTQYF. The variable domain in full, completed from reference TRBV7-2 and TRBJ2-3, reads GAGVSQSPSNKVTEKGKDVELRCDPISGHTALYWYRQSLGQGLEFLIYFQGNSAPDKSGLPSDRFSAERTGGSVSTLTIQRTQQEDSAVYLCASSSISGSTDTQYFGPGTRLTVL.

This chain uses TRBV24-1 with TRBJ2-1; 11 bases are a match to TRBD1. The trim removed 3 bases at V and 6 bases at J, leaving 3 bases unmatched. This CDR3 is built from 15 residues. Per the germline V gene, CDR1 is KGHDR and CDR2 is SFDVKD. CDR3 in DNA: TGTGCCACCAGTGATCCGGGACAGGGGGGCAATGAGCAGTTCTTC. Its translation is CATSDPGQGGNEQFF.

The chain has TRBV3-1 (or the pseudogene TRBV3-2) and TRBJ2-1, with a possible D match to TRBD2 (5 bases). The CDR3 is made up of 12 amino acids. In germline, CDR1 is LGHDT, CDR2 YNNKEL (reference sequence). V dropped 5 bases and J dropped 10 bases, with 12 bases sitting between them. CDR3 amino acids: CASSFPGGEQFF. The CDR3, as DNA: TGTGCCAGCAGCTTCCCAGGCGGGGAGCAGTTCTTC.

This clone was recorded only once. This chain uses TRBV24-1 with TRBJ1-2; D may be TRBD1 (6 bases). The V gene lost 5 bases and the J gene lost 3 bases, with 18 bases spanning the gap. The germline CDR1 and CDR2 sequences are KGHDR and SFDVKD. This CDR3 is 16 amino acids long. DNA of the CDR3: TGTGCCACCAGTGGTGGGACACCAGTTTGGGACTATGGCTACACCTTC. This gives the protein CATSGGTPVWDYGYTF.

This sequence joins TRBV2 and TRBJ1-2; D is possibly TRBD1 (5 bases). This CDR3 region has 15 residues. V lost 1 base to trimming and J lost 0 bases, with 9 bases between them. CDR1 and CDR2 (germline): SNHLY, FYNNEI. In DNA, the CDR3 is TGTGCCAGCAGTGAAGAGGACACCCCTAACTATGGCTACACCTTC. Protein: CASSEEDTPNYGYTF.

The chain is built from TRBV5-1 and TRBJ2-7; D gene ambiguous. This CDR3 has 14 amino acids. V lost 2 bases to trimming and J lost 8 bases, with 17 bases between them. CDR1 is SGHRS, CDR2 YFSETQ, per germline. CDR3 DNA: TGCGCCAGCAGCTTTGCGACGGACCCCCCGCAGCAGTACTTC. Protein product: CASSFATDPPQQYF. Based on the CDR3 plus reference TRBV5-1 and TRBJ2-7, the full variable domain is KAGVTQTPRYLIKTRGQQVTLSCSPISGHRSVSWYQQTPGQGLQFLFEYFSETQRNKGNFPGRFSGRQFSNSRSEMNVSTLELGDSALYLCASSFATDPPQQYFGPGTRLTVT.

V and J are TRBV28 and TRBJ2-5; possible D gene TRBD2, 5 bases. V lost 5 bases and J 1 base, leaving 14 bases between the germline ends. Germline V CDR1 and CDR2: MDHEN, SYDVKM. The CDR3 runs 15 residues. The CDR3 is CASSPATGVQETQYF. The CDR3, as DNA: TGTGCCAGCAGTCCGGCCACCGGGGTCCAAGAGACCCAGTACTTC. Variable domain in full (rest from reference TRBV28 and TRBJ2-5): DVKVTQSSRYLVKRTGEKVFLECVQDMDHENMFWYRQDPGLGLRLIYFSYDVKMKEKGDIPEGYSVSREKKERFSLILESASTNQTSMYLCASSPATGVQETQYFGPGTRLLVL.

The chain employs TRBV4-3 and TRBJ1-2; D unresolved. Per the germline V gene, CDR1 is LGHNA and CDR2 is YSLEER. The CDR3 is made up of 14 amino acids. The ends were cut back, 0 bases at V and 7 bases at J, with 12 bases in the middle. The CDR3 coding sequence is TGCGCCAGCAGCCAAGAAGGTGCAGAGGGTGGCTACACCTTC. Translated, it gives CASSQEGAEGGYTF.

The chain recombines TRBV4-1 with TRBJ2-7; TRBD1 aligns across 7 bases. V lost 0 bases to trimming and J lost 3 bases; unmatched junction nucleotides: 5. This CDR3 is 15 amino acids long. The V gene's germline CDR1 is MGHRA and CDR2 YSYEKL. The CDR3 loop reads CASSQEFGTVYEQYF. CDR3 DNA: TGCGCCAGCAGCCAAGAGTTTGGGACAGTCTACGAGCAGTACTTC.

The chain uses TRBV3-1 (or the pseudogene TRBV3-2) and TRBJ2-1, with 15 bases lining up with TRBD2. CDR1 LGHDT and CDR2 YNNKEL come from the germline V gene (reference sequence). J was trimmed by 4 bases and V by 0 bases; bases with no gene match: 4. CDR3 length: 18 residues. The CDR3 DNA is TGTGCCAGCAGCCAAGATTGGGGGACTAGCGGGAGGTACAATGAGCAGTTCTTC. It codes for CASSQDWGTSGRYNEQFF.

This clone was detected a few times. The chain has TRBV9 and TRBJ1-3, with TRBD1 matching 7 bases. CDR3 length equals 16 residues. With 4 bases clipped from V and 2 bases from J, the junction kept 9 bases outside the gene matches. CDR1 SGDLS and CDR2 YYNGEE come from the germline V gene. CDR3 in amino acids: CASSINRGFPGNTIYF. For the CDR3, the DNA is TGTGCCAGCAGCATCAACAGGGGCTTCCCTGGAAACACCATATATTTT.

The chain recombines TRBV4-2 with TRBJ2-2; D remains ambiguous. The CDR3 covers 15 residues. Per the germline V gene, CDR1 is LGHNA and CDR2 is YNFKEQ. V was shortened by 3 bases and J by 2 bases, with 10 bases between the two germline ends. The DNA for the CDR3 is TGTGCCAGCAGCCACAGCCTACTAAACACCGGGGAGCTGTTTTTT. This translates into CASSHSLLNTGELFF.

The V and J genes are TRBV2 and TRBJ1-2, with no clear D. The ends were cut back, 2 bases at V and 4 bases at J, with 8 bases in the middle. The CDR3 is 13 amino acids. CDR1 is SNHLY and CDR2 is FYNNEI in the germline V gene. The CDR3 bases are TGTGCCAGCAGTGAAAGTCAGAGCTATGGCTACACCTTC. Protein sequence: CASSESQSYGYTF.

The chain has TRBV2 and TRBJ2-1; 12 nucleotides match TRBD2. The germline V gene has CDR1 SNHLY and CDR2 FYNNEI. The CDR3 has 15 residues. The junction had 4 bases not matched to a gene; V was cut back by 6 bases and J by 4 bases. The DNA for the CDR3 is TGTGCCAGCAGGCAGCTAGCGGGAGGGTACAATGAGCAGTTCTTC. This encodes CASRQLAGGYNEQFF.

The chain recombines TRBV28 with TRBJ1-1; 10 nucleotides line up with TRBD1. In germline, CDR1 is MDHEN, CDR2 SYDVKM. The CDR3 loop spans 14 amino acids. The V and J ends lost 7 bases and 4 bases, in that order; junction bases with no gene match: 6. The CDR3 reads CASTPGQGLTEAFF. CDR3 coding DNA: TGTGCCAGCACCCCGGGACAGGGGCTCACTGAAGCTTTCTTT. The variable domain in full, with the rest retrieved from reference TRBV28 and TRBJ1-1, is DVKVTQSSRYLVKRTGEKVFLECVQDMDHENMFWYRQDPGLGLRLIYFSYDVKMKEKGDIPEGYSVSREKKERFSLILESASTNQTSMYLCASTPGQGLTEAFFGQGTRLTVV.

The genes are TRBV10-3 and TRBJ2-7; TRBD2 matches at 9 bases. Per germline, CDR1 ENHRY and CDR2 SYGVKD. V was clipped by 6 bases and J by 2 bases; unmatched bases: 5. This CDR3 region has 14 residues. DNA for the CDR3: TGTGCCATCAGGACTAGCGGCACCACCTACGAGCAGTACTTC. Protein sequence: CAIRTSGTTYEQYF.

This clone appeared once. The CDR3 is CASLRRTGGSGELFF. The CDR3 DNA is TGCGCCAGCCTCCGGCGGACAGGGGGCTCCGGGGAGCTGTTTTTT. The rearrangement joins TRBV5-1 to TRBJ2-2, with 11 bases aligning to TRBD1. Germline V CDR1 and CDR2: SGHRS, YFSETQ. Trimming removed 7 bases from V and 6 bases from J; junction bases left unmatched: 8. This CDR3 is 15 amino acids long.